This T cell receptor beta chain originates from a study of blood T cell repertoires in COVID-19. Study-wide background: Sites across the United States, Italy and Spain contributed samples from acute and convalescent COVID-19. The analysed material was cDNA or gDNA that came from T cells, B-cell-depleted T cells, or PBMCs.

Methods used by the authors: Amplification from reference gene primers served as the basis for estimated nucleated cell counts. Some clones are missing from TCRdb's copy, which holds only in-frame ones; the method was immunoSEQ multiplex PCR. From that table come the V and J calls and clone size; the DNA was used to work out D and trimming. The data show about 34,000 clones, 85% seen once. The CDR3 sequence is 16 residues long. Trimming removed 4 bases from V and 5 bases from J; junction bases left unmatched: 11. Per germline, CDR1 MGHDK and CDR2 SYGVNS. The chain is built from TRBV25-1 and TRBJ1-3; 7 positions agree with TRBD1. Sequences were obtained from peripheral blood. The sequence derives from a human donor with acute or convalescent COVID-19. The donor label of this sample is uncertain. DNA for the CDR3: TGTGCCAGCAGTGGTTATTCCGGGACAGAAAGAAACACCATATATTTT. Its protein product is CASSGYSGTERNTIYF. The full variable domain, in which reference TRBV25-1 and TRBJ1-3 provide the parts outside the CDR3, is EADIYQTPRYLVIGTGKKITLECSQTMGHDKMYWYQQDPGMELHLIHYSYGVNSTEKGDLSSESTVSRIRTEHFPLTLESARPSHTSQYLCASSGYSGTERNTIYFGEGSWLTVV.